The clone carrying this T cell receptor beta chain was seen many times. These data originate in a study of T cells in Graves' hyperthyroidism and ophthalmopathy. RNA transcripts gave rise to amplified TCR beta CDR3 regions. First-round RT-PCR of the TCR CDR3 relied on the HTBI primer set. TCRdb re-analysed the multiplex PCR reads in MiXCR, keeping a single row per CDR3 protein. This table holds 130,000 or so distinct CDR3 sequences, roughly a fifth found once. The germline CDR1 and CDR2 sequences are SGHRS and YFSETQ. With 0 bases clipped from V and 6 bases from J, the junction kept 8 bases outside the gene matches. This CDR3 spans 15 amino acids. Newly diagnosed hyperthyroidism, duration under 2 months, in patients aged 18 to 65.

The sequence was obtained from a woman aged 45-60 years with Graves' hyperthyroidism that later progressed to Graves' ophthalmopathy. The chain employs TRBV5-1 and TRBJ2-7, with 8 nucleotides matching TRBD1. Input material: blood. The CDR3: CASSLGRPTGAEQYF. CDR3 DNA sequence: TGCGCCAGCAGCTTGGGGCGCCCGACAGGGGCCGAGCAGTACTTC. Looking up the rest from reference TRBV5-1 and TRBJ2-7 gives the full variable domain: KAGVTQTPRYLIKTRGQQVTLSCSPISGHRSVSWYQQTPGQGLQFLFEYFSETQRNKGNFPGRFSGRQFSNSRSEMNVSTLELGDSALYLCASSLGRPTGAEQYFGPGTRLTVT.